This T cell receptor beta chain was captured in a study of blood T cell repertoires in COVID-19. Germline CDR1 reads SGDLS; CDR2 reads YYNGEE. The CDR3 spans 14 residues. V was trimmed by 4 bases and J by 2 bases, leaving 13 bases between them. Sequencing used immunoSEQ multiplex PCR; TCRdb keeps in-frame clones, though not all of them. The sample includes around 120,000 clones, roughly 80% seen only once; the top ten take less than 2%. The chain is built from TRBV9 and TRBJ2-7, with D perhaps TRBD2 (7 bases). Sequenced material: peripheral blood. The receptor's source is a man in his 70s with acute or convalescent COVID-19. CDR3 amino acids: CASSLGGEAYEQYF. Written as DNA, the CDR3 is TGTGCCAGCAGCCTAGGGGGGGAGGCCTACGAGCAGTACTTC.